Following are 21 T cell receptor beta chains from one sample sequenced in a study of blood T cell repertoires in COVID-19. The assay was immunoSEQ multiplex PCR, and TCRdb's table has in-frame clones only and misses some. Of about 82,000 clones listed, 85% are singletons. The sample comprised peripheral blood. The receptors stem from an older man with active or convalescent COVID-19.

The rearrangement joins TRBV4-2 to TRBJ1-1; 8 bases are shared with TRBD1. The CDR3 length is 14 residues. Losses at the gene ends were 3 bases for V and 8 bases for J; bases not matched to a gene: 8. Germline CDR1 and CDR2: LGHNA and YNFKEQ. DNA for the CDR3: TGTGCCAGCAGCCAGTCAGGGGGCGTATGGGAAGCTTTCTTT. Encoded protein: CASSQSGGVWEAFF.

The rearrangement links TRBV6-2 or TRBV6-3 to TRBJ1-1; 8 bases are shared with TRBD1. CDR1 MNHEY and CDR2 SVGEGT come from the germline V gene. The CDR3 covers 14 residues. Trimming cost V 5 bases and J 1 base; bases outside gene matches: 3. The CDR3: CASSHRGRNTEAFF. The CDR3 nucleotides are TGTGCCAGCAGTCACAGGGGGAGGAACACTGAAGCTTTCTTT.

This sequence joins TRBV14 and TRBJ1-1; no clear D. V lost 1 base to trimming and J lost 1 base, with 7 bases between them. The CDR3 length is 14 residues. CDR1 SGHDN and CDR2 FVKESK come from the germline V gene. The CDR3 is CASSQAVQNTEAFF. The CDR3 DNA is TGTGCCAGCAGCCAAGCGGTTCAGAACACTGAAGCTTTCTTT.

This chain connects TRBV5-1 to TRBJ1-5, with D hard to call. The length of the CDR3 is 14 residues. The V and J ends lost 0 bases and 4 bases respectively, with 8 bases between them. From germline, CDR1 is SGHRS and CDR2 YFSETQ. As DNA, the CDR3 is TGCGCCAGCAGCTTGGGATCAGATAATCAGCCCCAGCATTTT. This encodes CASSLGSDNQPQHF.

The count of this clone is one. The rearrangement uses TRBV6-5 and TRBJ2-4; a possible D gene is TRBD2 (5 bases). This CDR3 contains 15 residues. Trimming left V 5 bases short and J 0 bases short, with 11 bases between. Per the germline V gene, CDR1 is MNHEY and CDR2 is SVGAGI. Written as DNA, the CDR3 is TGTGCCAGCAGTCCCCTCGGGGAAGCCAAAAACATTCAGTACTTC. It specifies CASSPLGEAKNIQYF.

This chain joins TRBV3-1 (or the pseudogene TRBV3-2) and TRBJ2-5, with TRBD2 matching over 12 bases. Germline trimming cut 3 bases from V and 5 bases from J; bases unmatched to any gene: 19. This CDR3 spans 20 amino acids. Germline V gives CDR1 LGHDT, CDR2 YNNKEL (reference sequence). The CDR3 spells CASSHLTSGGIRGRRETQYF. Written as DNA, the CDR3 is TGTGCCAGCAGCCATCTGACTAGCGGGGGCATACGTGGGAGGAGGGAGACCCAGTACTTC.

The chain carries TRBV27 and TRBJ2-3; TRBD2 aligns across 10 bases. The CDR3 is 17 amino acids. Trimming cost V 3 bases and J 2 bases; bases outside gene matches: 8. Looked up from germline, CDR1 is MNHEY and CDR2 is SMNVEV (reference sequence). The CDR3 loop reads CASSFVAGGKNTDTQYF. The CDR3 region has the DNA TGTGCCAGCAGTTTTGTAGCGGGGGGCAAAAACACAGATACGCAGTATTTT.

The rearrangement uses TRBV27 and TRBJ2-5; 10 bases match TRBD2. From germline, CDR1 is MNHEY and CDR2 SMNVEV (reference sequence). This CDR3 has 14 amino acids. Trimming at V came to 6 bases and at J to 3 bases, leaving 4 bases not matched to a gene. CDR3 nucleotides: TGTGCCAGCAGGGTACTAGCGGGGAAAGAGACCCAGTACTTC. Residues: CASRVLAGKETQYF.

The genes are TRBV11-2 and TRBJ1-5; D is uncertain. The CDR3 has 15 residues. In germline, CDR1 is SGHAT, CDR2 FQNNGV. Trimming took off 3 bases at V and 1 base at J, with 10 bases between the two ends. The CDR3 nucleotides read TGTGCCAGCAGCTTTTCTCCGGGAAGCAATCAGCCCCAGCATTTT. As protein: CASSFSPGSNQPQHF.

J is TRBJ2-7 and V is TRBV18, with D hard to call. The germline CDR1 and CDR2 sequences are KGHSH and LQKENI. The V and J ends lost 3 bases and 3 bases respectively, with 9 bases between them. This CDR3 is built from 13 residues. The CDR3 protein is CASSPGPYYEQYV. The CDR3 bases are TGTGCCAGCTCACCCGGTCCCTACTACGAGCAGTACGTC.

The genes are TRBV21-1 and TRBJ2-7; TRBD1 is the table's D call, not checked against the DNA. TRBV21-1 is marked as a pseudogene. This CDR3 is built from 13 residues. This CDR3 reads CASQGQLRYEQYV. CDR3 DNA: TGTGCCAGCCAAGGACAACTACGCTACGAGCAGTACGTC.

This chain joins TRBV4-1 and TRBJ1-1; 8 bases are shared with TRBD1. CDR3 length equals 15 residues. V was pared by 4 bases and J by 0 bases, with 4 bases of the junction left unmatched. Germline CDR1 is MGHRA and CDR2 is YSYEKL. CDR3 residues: CASSLRGLMNTEAFF. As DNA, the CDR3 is TGCGCCAGCAGCCTCAGGGGGCTCATGAACACTGAAGCTTTCTTT.

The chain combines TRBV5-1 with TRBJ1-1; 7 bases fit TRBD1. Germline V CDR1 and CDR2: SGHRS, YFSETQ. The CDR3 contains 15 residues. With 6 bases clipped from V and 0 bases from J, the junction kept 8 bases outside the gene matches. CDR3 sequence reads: CASTEGGRVNTEAFF. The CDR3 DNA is TGCGCCAGCACAGAAGGGGGCCGGGTGAACACTGAAGCTTTCTTT.

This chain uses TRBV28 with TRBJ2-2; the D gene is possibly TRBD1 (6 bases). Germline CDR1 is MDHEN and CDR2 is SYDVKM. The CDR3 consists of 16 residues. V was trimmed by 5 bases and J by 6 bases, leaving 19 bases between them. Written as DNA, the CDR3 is TGTGCCAGCAGTACCCACAGGGTACTTGTTCCCGGGGAGCTGTTTTTT. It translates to CASSTHRVLVPGELFF.

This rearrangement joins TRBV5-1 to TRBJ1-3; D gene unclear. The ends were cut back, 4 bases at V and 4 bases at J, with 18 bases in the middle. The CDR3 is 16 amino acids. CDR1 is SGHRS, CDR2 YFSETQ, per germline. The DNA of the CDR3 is TGCGCCAGCAGCCCGGCCCCGGGGTTCGGGGGAAACACCATATATTTT. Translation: CASSPAPGFGGNTIYF.

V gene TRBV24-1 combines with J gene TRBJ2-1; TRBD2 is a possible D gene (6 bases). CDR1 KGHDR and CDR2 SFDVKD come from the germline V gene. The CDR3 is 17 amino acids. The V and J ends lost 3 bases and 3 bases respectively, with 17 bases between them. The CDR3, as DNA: TGTGCCACCAGTGATACCTACCGGGACTCCCTCTACAATGAGCAGTTCTTC. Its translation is CATSDTYRDSLYNEQFF.

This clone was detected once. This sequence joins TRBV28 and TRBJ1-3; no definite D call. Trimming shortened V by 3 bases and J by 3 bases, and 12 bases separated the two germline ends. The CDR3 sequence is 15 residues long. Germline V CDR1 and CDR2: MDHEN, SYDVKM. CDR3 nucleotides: TGTGCCAGCAGTTTTAGCCGTACCCTTGGAAACACCATATATTTT. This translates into CASSFSRTLGNTIYF. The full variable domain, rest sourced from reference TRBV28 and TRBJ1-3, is DVKVTQSSRYLVKRTGEKVFLECVQDMDHENMFWYRQDPGLGLRLIYFSYDVKMKEKGDIPEGYSVSREKKERFSLILESASTNQTSMYLCASSFSRTLGNTIYFGEGSWLTVV.

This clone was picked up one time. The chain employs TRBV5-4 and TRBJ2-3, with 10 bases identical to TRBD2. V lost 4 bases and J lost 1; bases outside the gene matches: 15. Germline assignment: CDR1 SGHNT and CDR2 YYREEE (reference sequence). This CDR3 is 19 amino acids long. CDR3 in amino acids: CASSPQGAGGPWGTDTQYF. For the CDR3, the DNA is TGTGCCAGCAGCCCCCAGGGAGCGGGAGGGCCATGGGGCACAGATACGCAGTATTTT.

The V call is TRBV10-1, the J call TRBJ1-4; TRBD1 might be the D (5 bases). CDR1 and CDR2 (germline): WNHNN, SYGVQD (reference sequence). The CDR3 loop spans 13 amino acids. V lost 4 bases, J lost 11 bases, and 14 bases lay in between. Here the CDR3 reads CASSAGRKGKLFF. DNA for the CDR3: TGCGCCAGCAGTGCCGGAAGGAAGGGGAAACTGTTTTTT.

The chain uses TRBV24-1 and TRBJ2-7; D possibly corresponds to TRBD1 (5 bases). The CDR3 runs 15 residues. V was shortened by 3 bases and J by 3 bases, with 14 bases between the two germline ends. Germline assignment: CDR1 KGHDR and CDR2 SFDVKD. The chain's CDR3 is CATSDRQRPSYEQYV. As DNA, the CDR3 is TGTGCCACCAGTGATAGACAGCGCCCTAGCTACGAGCAGTACGTC.

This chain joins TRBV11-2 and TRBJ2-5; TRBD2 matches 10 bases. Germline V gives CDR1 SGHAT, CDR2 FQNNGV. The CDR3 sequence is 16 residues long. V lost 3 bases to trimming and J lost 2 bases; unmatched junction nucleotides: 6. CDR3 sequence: CASSFRAGGPQETQYF. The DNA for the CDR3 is TGTGCCAGCAGCTTTCGAGCGGGAGGGCCGCAAGAGACCCAGTACTTC.